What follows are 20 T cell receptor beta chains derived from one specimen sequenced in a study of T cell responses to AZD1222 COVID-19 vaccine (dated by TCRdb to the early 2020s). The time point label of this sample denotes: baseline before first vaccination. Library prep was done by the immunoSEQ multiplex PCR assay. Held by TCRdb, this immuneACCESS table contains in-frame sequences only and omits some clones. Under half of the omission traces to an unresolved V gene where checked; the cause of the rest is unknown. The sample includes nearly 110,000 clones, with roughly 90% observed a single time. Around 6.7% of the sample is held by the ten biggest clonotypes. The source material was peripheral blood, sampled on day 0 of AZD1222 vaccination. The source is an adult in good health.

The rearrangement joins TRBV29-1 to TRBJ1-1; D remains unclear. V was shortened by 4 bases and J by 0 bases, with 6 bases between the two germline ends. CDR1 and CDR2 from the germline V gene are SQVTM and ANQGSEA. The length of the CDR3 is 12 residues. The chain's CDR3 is CSVGVMNTEAFF. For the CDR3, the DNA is TGCAGCGTTGGCGTAATGAACACTGAAGCTTTCTTT.

CDR3 sequence (DNA): TGTGCCAGCACCGCTGGGGGGCGCGAGCAGTACTTC. It is translated as CASTAGGREQYF. This chain connects TRBV28 to TRBJ2-7; TRBD1 or TRBD2 may be the D gene (6 bases each). CDR1 is MDHEN, CDR2 SYDVKM, per germline. CDR3 length: 12 amino acids. With 7 bases removed from V and 6 bases from J, the gap between germline ends came to 13 bases. The full variable domain, completed using reference TRBV28 and TRBJ2-7, is DVKVTQSSRYLVKRTGEKVFLECVQDMDHENMFWYRQDPGLGLRLIYFSYDVKMKEKGDIPEGYSVSREKKERFSLILESASTNQTSMYLCASTAGGREQYFGPGTRLTVT.

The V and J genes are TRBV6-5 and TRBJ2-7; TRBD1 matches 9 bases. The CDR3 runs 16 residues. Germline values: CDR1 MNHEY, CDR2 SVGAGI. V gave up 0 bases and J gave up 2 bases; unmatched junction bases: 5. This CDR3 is CASSYSGQGTAYEQYF. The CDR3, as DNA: TGTGCCAGCAGTTACTCTGGACAGGGGACTGCCTACGAGCAGTACTTC.

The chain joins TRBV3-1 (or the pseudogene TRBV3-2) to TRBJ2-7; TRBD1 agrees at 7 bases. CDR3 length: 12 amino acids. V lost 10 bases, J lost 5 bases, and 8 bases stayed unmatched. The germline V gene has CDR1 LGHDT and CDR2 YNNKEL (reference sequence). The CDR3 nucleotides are TGTGCCACCACGGACAGGTTCGACGAGCAGTACTTC. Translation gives CATTDRFDEQYF.

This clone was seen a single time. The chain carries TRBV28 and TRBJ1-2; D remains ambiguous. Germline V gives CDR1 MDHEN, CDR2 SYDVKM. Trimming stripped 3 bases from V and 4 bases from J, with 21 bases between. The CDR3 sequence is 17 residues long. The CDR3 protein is CASSFLWAVVGGYGYTF. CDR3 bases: TGTGCCAGCAGTTTTCTTTGGGCAGTAGTCGGAGGCTATGGCTACACCTTC.

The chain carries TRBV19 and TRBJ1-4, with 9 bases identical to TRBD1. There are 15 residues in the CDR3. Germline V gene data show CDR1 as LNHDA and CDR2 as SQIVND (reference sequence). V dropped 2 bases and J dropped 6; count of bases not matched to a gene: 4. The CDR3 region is CASSIYRGRHEKLFF. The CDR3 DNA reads TGTGCCAGTAGTATATACAGGGGGCGGCATGAAAAACTGTTTTTT.

The CDR3 sequence is CASSPDRTIYSNQPQHF. CDR3 sequence (DNA): TGTGCCAGCAGTCCGGACAGGACTATCTATAGCAATCAGCCCCAGCATTTT. This chain links TRBV2 with TRBJ1-5; 7 nucleotides line up with TRBD1. CDR1 and CDR2 (germline): SNHLY, FYNNEI. The junction had 10 bases not matched to a gene; V was cut back by 5 bases and J by 0 bases. This CDR3 is built from 17 residues. The complete variable domain, with remaining parts taken from reference TRBV2 and TRBJ1-5, reads EPEVTQTPSHQVTQMGQEVILRCVPISNHLYFYWYRQILGQKVEFLVSFYNNEISEKSEIFDDQFSVERPDGSNFTLKIRSTKLEDSAMYFCASSPDRTIYSNQPQHFGDGTRLSIL.

The CDR3 loop is CASSLGLGAQNTGELFF. CDR3 in DNA: TGCGCCAGCAGCTTGGGGTTGGGGGCGCAGAACACCGGGGAGCTGTTTTTT. This rearrangement joins TRBV5-1 to TRBJ2-2; tentatively, D is TRBD1 (6 bases). Germline lookup yields CDR1 SGHRS and CDR2 YFSETQ. The V gene lost 0 bases and the J gene lost 1 base, with 13 bases spanning the gap. The length of the CDR3 is 17 residues.

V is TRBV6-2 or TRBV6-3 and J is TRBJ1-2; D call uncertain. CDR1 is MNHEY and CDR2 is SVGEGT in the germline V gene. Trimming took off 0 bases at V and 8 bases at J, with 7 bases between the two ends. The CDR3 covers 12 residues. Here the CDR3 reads CASSYSNWGYTF. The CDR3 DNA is TGTGCCAGCAGTTACTCGAATTGGGGCTACACCTTC.

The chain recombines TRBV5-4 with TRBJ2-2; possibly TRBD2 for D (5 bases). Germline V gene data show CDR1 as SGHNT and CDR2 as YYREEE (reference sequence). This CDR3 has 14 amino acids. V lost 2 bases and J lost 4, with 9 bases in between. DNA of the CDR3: TGTGCCAGCAGCTTCGGACTCCTCACCGGGGAGCTGTTTTTT. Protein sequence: CASSFGLLTGELFF.

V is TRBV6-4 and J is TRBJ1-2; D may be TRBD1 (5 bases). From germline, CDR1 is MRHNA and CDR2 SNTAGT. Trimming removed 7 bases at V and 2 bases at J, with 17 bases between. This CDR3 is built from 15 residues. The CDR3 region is CASTPLGEGNYGYTF. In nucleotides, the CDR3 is TGTGCCAGCACTCCCCTGGGGGAGGGGAACTATGGCTACACCTTC.

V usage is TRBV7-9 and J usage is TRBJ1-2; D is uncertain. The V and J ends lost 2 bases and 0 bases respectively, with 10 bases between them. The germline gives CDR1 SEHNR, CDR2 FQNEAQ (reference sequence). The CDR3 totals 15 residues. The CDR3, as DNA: TGTGCCAGCAGCTTAAGTCAGGCCACTAACTATGGCTACACCTTC. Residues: CASSLSQATNYGYTF.

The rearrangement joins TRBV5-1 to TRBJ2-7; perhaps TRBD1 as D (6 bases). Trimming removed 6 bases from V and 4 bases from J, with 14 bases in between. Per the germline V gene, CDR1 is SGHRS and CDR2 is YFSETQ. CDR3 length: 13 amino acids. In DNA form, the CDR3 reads TGCGCCAGCACCCAGGGGCAGGGTTACGAGCAGTACTTC. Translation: CASTQGQGYEQYF.

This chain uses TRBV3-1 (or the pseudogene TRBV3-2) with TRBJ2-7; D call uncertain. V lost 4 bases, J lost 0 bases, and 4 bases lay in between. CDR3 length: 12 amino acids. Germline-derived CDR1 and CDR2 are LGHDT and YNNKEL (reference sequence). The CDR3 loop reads CASSPASYEQYF. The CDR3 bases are TGTGCCAGCAGCCCTGCCTCCTACGAGCAGTACTTC.

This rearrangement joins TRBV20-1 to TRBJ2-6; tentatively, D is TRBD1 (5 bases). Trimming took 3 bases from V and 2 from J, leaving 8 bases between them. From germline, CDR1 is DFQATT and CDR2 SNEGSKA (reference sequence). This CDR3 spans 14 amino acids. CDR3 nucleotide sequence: TGCAGTGCTAGTCAGGGTGCTGGGGCCAACGTCCTGACTTTC. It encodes CSASQGAGANVLTF.

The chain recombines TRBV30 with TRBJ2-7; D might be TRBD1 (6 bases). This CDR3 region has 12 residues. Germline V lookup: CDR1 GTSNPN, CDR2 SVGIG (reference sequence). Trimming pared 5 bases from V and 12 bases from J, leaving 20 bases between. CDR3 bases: TGTGCCTGGTCCACTATTCAGGGGAGAAGGTACTTC. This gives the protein CAWSTIQGRRYF.

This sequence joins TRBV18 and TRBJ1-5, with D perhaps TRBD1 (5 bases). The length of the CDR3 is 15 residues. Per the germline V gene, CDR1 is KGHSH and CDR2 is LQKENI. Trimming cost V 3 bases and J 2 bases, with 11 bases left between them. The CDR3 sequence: CASSPDARGNQPQHF. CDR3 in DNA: TGTGCCAGCTCACCCGACGCCAGGGGCAATCAGCCCCAGCATTTT.

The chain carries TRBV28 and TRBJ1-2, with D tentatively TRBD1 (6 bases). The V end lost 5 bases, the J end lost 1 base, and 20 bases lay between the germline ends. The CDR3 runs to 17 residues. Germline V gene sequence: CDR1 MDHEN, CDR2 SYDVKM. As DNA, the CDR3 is TGTGCCAGCAGTCATCCGGACAGCCTAATTATTAACTATGGCTACACCTTC. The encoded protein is CASSHPDSLIINYGYTF.

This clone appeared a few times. The CDR3 bases are TGTGCCAGCAGCTTAGGAACGAGCAATGAGCAGTTCTTC. Amino acids: CASSLGTSNEQFF. The rearrangement links TRBV7-2 to TRBJ2-1; D is undetermined. Germline-derived CDR1 and CDR2 are SGHTA and FQGNSA. The CDR3 consists of 13 residues. V lost 1 base and J lost 6, with 7 bases in between.

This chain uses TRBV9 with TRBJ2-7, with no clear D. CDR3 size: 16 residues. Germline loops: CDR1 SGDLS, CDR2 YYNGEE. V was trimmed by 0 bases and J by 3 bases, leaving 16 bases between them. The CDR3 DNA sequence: TGTGCCAGCAGCGTAGCGGCGACATCCCAATTCTACGAGCAGTACTTC. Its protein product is CASSVAATSQFYEQYF.